This entry features one T cell receptor beta chain sequence. V was clipped by 4 bases and J by 3 bases; unmatched bases: 2. The germline V gene encodes CDR1 SNHLY and CDR2 FYNNEI. The CDR3 loop spans 14 amino acids. These data come from a study of blood T cell repertoires in COVID-19. At the level of the study: Donors in the United States, Italy and Spain gave samples during acute or convalescent COVID-19. Sample material is recorded as cDNA or gDNA derived from T cells, B-cell-depleted T cells, or PBMCs.

As originally analysed: By means of reference gene primer amplification, nucleated cell counts were estimated. This table comes from immunoSEQ multiplex PCR, and its TCRdb copy is limited to in-frame clones, with some not included. V and J calls and clone size are as listed in that table; D and trimming were resolved from the DNA. The profile shows fewer than 150,000 clones, approximately 87% of them singletons. The origin of this receptor is an older woman with acute or convalescent COVID-19. The sample comprised peripheral blood. The chain couples TRBV2 to TRBJ2-1; 8 bases line up with TRBD2. In DNA, the CDR3 is TGTGCCAGCAGTGGCCTAGCGGGCTACAATGAGCAGTTCTTC. Its translation: CASSGLAGYNEQFF.